What follows are 21 T cell receptor beta chains derived from one specimen sequenced in a study of CD8+CD57+ T cells in acquired aplastic anemia. Genomic DNA was employed as the template in profiling TCR beta VDJ and CDR3. TCRdb redid the calling of the reads with MiXCR, one entry per CDR3 protein. This table has 50,000 to 65,000 distinct CDR3 sequences, roughly 58% appearing once. The sequenced sample consisted of sorted CD4+, CD8+, or CD8+CD57+ T cells (not recorded which) from PBMCs. The receptors shown here come from a human donor in good health, serving as a control.

This chain links TRBV7-9 with TRBJ1-3, with D unresolved. V lost 1 base and J 2 bases, leaving 3 bases between the germline ends. Germline V CDR1 and CDR2: SEHNR, FQNEAQ (reference sequence). The CDR3 loop spans 13 amino acids. The CDR3 DNA follows: TGTGCCAGCAGCTTAGACACTGGAAACACCATATATTTT. Its protein product is CASSLDTGNTIYF. The full variable domain, rest sourced from reference TRBV7-9 and TRBJ1-3, is DTGVSQNPRHKITKRGQNVTFRCDPISEHNRLYWYRQTLGQGPEFLTYFQNEAQLEKSRLLSDRFSAERPKGSFSTLEIQRTEQGDSAMYLCASSLDTGNTIYFGEGSWLTVV.

This clonotype was counted ten times or more. V gene TRBV7-3 combines with J gene TRBJ1-2, with 7 bases that match TRBD1. Trimming at V came to 4 bases and at J to 0 bases, leaving 8 bases not matched to a gene. The CDR3 loop spans 16 amino acids. Germline CDR1 reads SGHTA; CDR2 reads FQGTGA. CDR3 nucleotide sequence: TGTGCCAGCAGCTCCGGGACAGTACAAGCTAACTATGGCTACACCTTC. It is translated as CASSSGTVQANYGYTF. The full variable domain, its missing parts supplied by reference TRBV7-3 and TRBJ1-2, is GAGVSQTPSNKVTEKGKYVELRCDPISGHTALYWYRQSLGQGPEFLIYFQGTGAADDSGLPNDRFFAVRPEGSVSTLKIQRTERGDSAVYLCASSSGTVQANYGYTFGSGTRLTVV.

J is TRBJ1-5 and V is TRBV19; D is unresolved. The CDR3 extends over 11 amino acids. Germline loops: CDR1 LNHDA, CDR2 SQIVND (reference sequence). Deletions cut 0 bases from V and 14 bases from J, with 8 bases between. As DNA, the CDR3 is TGTGCCAGTAGTATAGAGGCGGGAGAGCATTTT. Translating gives CASSIEAGEHF.

Ten or more counts support this clonotype. The chain uses TRBV27 and TRBJ2-3; TRBD2 might be the D (5 bases). The CDR3 runs 14 residues. Between the trimmed V and J ends, which lost 7 bases and 1 base, there was a span of 12 bases. CDR1 is MNHEY, CDR2 SMNVEV, per germline (reference sequence). The CDR3 sequence: CASIPAGGTDTQYF. The CDR3, as DNA: TGTGCCAGCATTCCGGCCGGGGGCACAGATACGCAGTATTTT.

The chain couples TRBV7-2 to TRBJ2-2; 7 nucleotides match TRBD2. Trimming took 5 bases from V and 1 from J; bases not matched to a gene: 4. This CDR3 spans 15 amino acids. Germline V gene sequence: CDR1 SGHTA, CDR2 FQGNSA. CDR3 loop: CASSKSGVNTGELFF. CDR3 nucleotide sequence: TGTGCCAGCAGCAAAAGCGGGGTGAACACCGGGGAGCTGTTTTTT. Full variable domain (missing parts from reference TRBV7-2 and TRBJ2-2): GAGVSQSPSNKVTEKGKDVELRCDPISGHTALYWYRQSLGQGLEFLIYFQGNSAPDKSGLPSDRFSAERTGGSVSTLTIQRTQQEDSAVYLCASSKSGVNTGELFFGEGSRLTVL.

The chain has TRBV12-3 or TRBV12-4 and TRBJ1-1; no definite D call. V lost 3 bases and J 1 base, leaving 12 bases between the germline ends. This CDR3 has 15 residues. For the CDR3, the DNA is TGTGCCAGCAGTTTTGAAGGGAGAGCGAACACTGAAGCTTTCTTT. Translation gives CASSFEGRANTEAFF.

The genes are TRBV20-1 and TRBJ1-2; D possibly corresponds to TRBD1 (5 bases). This CDR3 is built from 13 residues. Germline V lookup: CDR1 DFQATT, CDR2 SNEGSKA (reference sequence). V lost 0 bases and J 8 bases, leaving 13 bases between the germline ends. In nucleotides, the CDR3 is TGCAGTGCTAGAGATGCTGGGGCGGACGGCTACACCTTC. Residues: CSARDAGADGYTF.

V is TRBV19 and J is TRBJ2-1; 10 bases line up with TRBD2. CDR1 is LNHDA, CDR2 SQIVND, per germline (reference sequence). The CDR3 is made up of 15 amino acids. The trim removed 3 bases at V and 5 bases at J, leaving 4 bases unmatched. CDR3 bases: TGTGCCAGTAGTATTGCTAGCGGGAGAGACAATGAGCAGTTCTTC. Translation: CASSIASGRDNEQFF.

This clonotype ranks as medium-sized. The CDR3 loop reads CASSSGTSGRQYF. In DNA form, the CDR3 reads TGCGCCAGCAGTTCCGGGACTAGCGGGAGGCAGTACTTC. The J gene is TRBJ2-7, the V gene TRBV10-1; 14 bases align to TRBD2. CDR1 and CDR2 (germline): WNHNN, SYGVQD (reference sequence). The CDR3 length is 13 residues. The V and J ends lost 5 bases and 9 bases, in that order; junction bases with no gene match: 3.

In its sample, this clonotype was seen many times. The chain links TRBV5-8 to TRBJ1-5; D not resolved. Trimming left V 4 bases short and J 4 bases short, with 9 bases between. The CDR3 consists of 13 residues. The germline V gene encodes CDR1 SGHTS and CDR2 YDEGEE. CDR3 DNA sequence: TGTGCCAGCAGCGCGTACCTTAATCAGCCCCAGCATTTT. It yields the protein CASSAYLNQPQHF.

This clonotype was detected many times. CDR3 loop: CASSIGGKGDTGELFF. Here the CDR3 DNA reads TGTGCCAGTAGTATTGGCGGGAAAGGAGACACCGGGGAGCTGTTTTTT. This chain uses TRBV19 with TRBJ2-2; weak D call: TRBD2 (6 bases). Germline CDR1 and CDR2: LNHDA and SQIVND (reference sequence). CDR3 length equals 16 residues. V lost 3 bases to trimming and J lost 3 bases, with 14 bases between them.

This clonotype occurred many times. The CDR3 here is CASSAQVGSSSGANVLTF. The CDR3 DNA sequence: TGTGCCAGCAGCGCCCAGGTCGGGTCAAGCTCTGGGGCCAACGTCCTGACTTTC. V and J are TRBV2 and TRBJ2-6; D is undetermined. V was clipped by 6 bases and J by 0 bases, with 18 bases between them. Germline values: CDR1 SNHLY, CDR2 FYNNEI. The CDR3 has 18 residues. Looking up the rest from reference TRBV2 and TRBJ2-6 gives the full variable domain: EPEVTQTPSHQVTQMGQEVILRCVPISNHLYFYWYRQILGQKVEFLVSFYNNEISEKSEIFDDQFSVERPDGSNFTLKIRSTKLEDSAMYFCASSAQVGSSSGANVLTFGAGSRLTVL.

The V gene is TRBV2, the J gene TRBJ2-7, with TRBD1 matching 11 bases. The CDR3 is 15 residues long. Germline CDR1 SNHLY, CDR2 FYNNEI. The CDR3 coding sequence is TGTGCCAGCAGTGAGGGGACAGGGGGATTCTACGGGCAGTACGTC. This codes for CASSEGTGGFYGQYV.

There are many counts of this clonotype. The chain links TRBV10-1 to TRBJ2-2; 7 bases fit TRBD2. The CDR3 runs to 11 residues. Germline CDR1 WNHNN, CDR2 SYGVQD (reference sequence). With V trimmed by 8 bases and J by 6 bases, 0 bases remained unmatched. The CDR3 protein is CASRGAGELFF. CDR3 nucleotides: TGCGCCAGCCGGGGGGCCGGGGAGCTGTTTTTT.

A single count supports this clonotype. This chain links TRBV18 with TRBJ1-1; D gene uncertain. The germline gives CDR1 KGHSH, CDR2 LQKENI. The CDR3 is made up of 15 amino acids. Trimming removed 2 bases at V and 5 bases at J, with 15 bases between. CDR3 amino acids: CASSPSSEVRTEAFF. CDR3 bases: TGTGCCAGCTCACCATCTAGTGAGGTGCGGACTGAAGCTTTCTTT.

This chain links TRBV2 with TRBJ1-2; D is perhaps TRBD1 (5 bases). V lost 3 bases to trimming and J lost 1 base, with 12 bases between them. This CDR3 has 15 amino acids. Germline loops: CDR1 SNHLY, CDR2 FYNNEI. The CDR3 bases are TGTGCCAGCAGTGATACGGGACTGATTAACTATGGCTACACCTTC. This codes for CASSDTGLINYGYTF.

On this clonotype itself: One base away lies a much larger clone, so this may be a sequencing read error. The final CDR3 position lacks the conserved phenylalanine or tryptophan, pointing to a likely read error. V and J are TRBV28 and TRBJ2-2; D is possibly TRBD1 (5 bases). Trimming removed 4 bases from V and 3 bases from J, with 6 bases in between. This CDR3 comprises 13 residues. The germline CDR1 and CDR2 sequences are MDHEN and SYDVKM. The CDR3 here is CASSYRHTGELFS. In DNA, the CDR3 is TGTGCCAGCAGTTACAGGCACACCGGGGAGCTGTTTTCT.

The V gene is TRBV9, the J gene TRBJ2-7; D ambiguous. The V end was cut by 4 bases, the J end by 2 bases, with 10 bases between. Germline-derived CDR1 and CDR2 are SGDLS and YYNGEE. The CDR3 sequence is 13 residues long. CDR3 amino acids: CASSFDNPYEQYF. CDR3 nucleotides: TGTGCCAGCAGCTTCGACAATCCCTACGAGCAGTACTTC.

In this sample, this clonotype turned up a few times. The conserved closing phenylalanine or tryptophan is absent in this CDR3, likely reflecting a read error. The DNA is left out, because the CDR3 cannot be placed on it with certainty; the CDR3 is given as TCRdb lists it. The V and J genes are TRBV9 and TRBJ2-1; the DNA was not compared with TRBD1, the D call given in the table. The CDR3 is 9 residues long, counting both termini. CDR1 SGDLS and CDR2 YYNGEE come from the germline V gene. CDR3 sequence: CASSGEGGQ.

This clonotype was recorded at least ten times. The CDR3 loop reads CASSHAGTGNEKLFF. The CDR3 nucleotides are TGTGCCAGCAGTCACGCCGGGACAGGGAATGAAAAACTGTTTTTT. V usage is TRBV27 and J usage is TRBJ1-4; the match to TRBD1 covers 9 bases. This CDR3 spans 15 amino acids. The V gene end was trimmed by 5 bases and the J gene end by 5 bases; junction bases not matched to a gene: 6. Germline CDR1 is MNHEY and CDR2 is SMNVEV (reference sequence).

V and J are TRBV20-1 and TRBJ1-1, with no clear D. This CDR3 is built from 14 residues. Germline V gene sequence: CDR1 DFQATT, CDR2 SNEGSKA (reference sequence). Trimming shortened V by 5 bases and J by 0 bases, and 13 bases separated the two germline ends. The chain's CDR3 is CSAPRNQMNTEAFF. The CDR3 DNA reads TGCAGTGCTCCCCGCAACCAAATGAACACTGAAGCTTTCTTT.